This entry features one T cell receptor beta chain sequence. The method was immunoSEQ multiplex PCR; TCRdb's version includes in-frame clones alone and lacks a portion of them. The table includes about 150,000 clones, approximately 80% detected once. These data originate in a study of blood T cell repertoires in COVID-19. Across the study: T cells, B-cell-depleted T cells, or PBMCs provided the cDNA or gDNA that served as material.

The clonotype was recovered from a woman aged 50 to 60 with acute or convalescent COVID-19. Sequenced sample: peripheral blood.

The CDR3 bases are TGTGCCAGCAGTTACCCTCAGGGGGACAATTCACCCCTCCACTTT. Amino acid sequence: CASSYPQGDNSPLHF. The chain carries TRBV6-6 and TRBJ1-6; 7 positions agree with TRBD1. The CDR3 is 15 amino acids. Losses at the gene ends were 2 bases for V and 7 bases for J; bases not matched to a gene: 5. Germline V gene sequence: CDR1 MNHNY, CDR2 SVGAGI (reference sequence).